Below, 14 T cell receptor beta chains from the same sample are listed, as sequenced in a study of cytotoxic CD8 clonotypes in ibrutinib-treated CLL. TCRdb's copy holds only in-frame clones and misses some; the assay was immunoSEQ multiplex PCR. The data show roughly 250,000 clones, 70% seen once. The sample consisted of PBMCs, taken after 24 months of ibrutinib treatment. The receptors shown here come from a human donor with chronic lymphocytic leukemia.

CDR3 loop: CASSLPPSDIYNEQFF. CDR3 coding DNA: TGTGCCAGCAGCTTACCTCCTAGCGATATCTACAATGAGCAGTTCTTC. This chain joins TRBV5-6 and TRBJ2-1; maybe TRBD2 (6 bases). V lost 2 bases to trimming and J lost 3 bases, with 15 bases between them. From germline, CDR1 is SGHDT and CDR2 YYEEEE. This CDR3 comprises 16 residues.

J is TRBJ2-7 and V is TRBV27, with 9 bases that match TRBD2. The CDR3 sequence is 15 residues long. Germline loops: CDR1 MNHEY, CDR2 SMNVEV (reference sequence). The ends lost 5 bases at V and 5 bases at J; junction bases unmatched: 10. The CDR3 loop is CASSTAGTSIHEQYF. The CDR3 DNA follows: TGTGCCAGCAGTACGGCCGGGACTAGCATCCACGAGCAGTACTTC.

V usage is TRBV28 and J usage is TRBJ2-5, with D tentatively TRBD1 (6 bases). The V gene lost 7 bases and the J gene lost 7 bases, with 19 bases spanning the gap. The CDR3 loop spans 14 amino acids. The germline CDR1 and CDR2 sequences are MDHEN and SYDVKM. The chain's CDR3 is CASTLGTPRVTQYF. The CDR3 region has the DNA TGTGCCAGCACCCTGGGGACACCCAGGGTGACCCAGTACTTC. Filled out from reference TRBV28 and TRBJ2-5, the complete variable domain reads DVKVTQSSRYLVKRTGEKVFLECVQDMDHENMFWYRQDPGLGLRLIYFSYDVKMKEKGDIPEGYSVSREKKERFSLILESASTNQTSMYLCASTLGTPRVTQYFGPGTRLLVL.

The V and J genes are TRBV5-1 and TRBJ1-4; D is uncertain. V shed 7 bases and J shed 6 bases, with 13 bases lying between them. Germline V gene sequence: CDR1 SGHRS, CDR2 YFSETQ. This CDR3 comprises 13 residues. The CDR3 nucleotides read TGCGCCAGCTGTTCGGAAGGGTATGAAAAACTGTTTTTT. The encoded protein is CASCSEGYEKLFF.

This chain links TRBV5-6 with TRBJ1-2; 7 bases are a match to TRBD1. V shed 0 bases and J 4 bases; nucleotides not matched to a gene: 6. Germline V gene lookup returns CDR1 SGHDT and CDR2 YYEEEE. This CDR3 contains 15 residues. CDR3 coding DNA: TGTGCCAGCAGCTTGGGAGACAGGGAGGTCTATGGCTACACCTTC. It encodes CASSLGDREVYGYTF.

This clone occurred a few times. The chain carries TRBV30 and TRBJ1-2; D unresolved. CDR3 size: 11 residues. CDR1 GTSNPN and CDR2 SVGIG come from the germline V gene (reference sequence). For the CDR3, the DNA is TGTGCGCATCCGGGTAACTATGGCTACACCTTC. Its translation is CAHPGNYGYTF.

V and J are TRBV5-1 and TRBJ2-2; possibly TRBD1 for D (6 bases). The V end was cut by 0 bases, the J end by 4 bases, with 13 bases between. CDR3 length: 16 amino acids. From germline, CDR1 is SGHRS and CDR2 YFSETQ. CDR3 DNA sequence: TGCGCCAGCAGCTTGGAAGGGGGTCCGTTCACCGGGGAGCTGTTTTTT. Amino acid sequence: CASSLEGGPFTGELFF. Filled out from reference TRBV5-1 and TRBJ2-2, the complete variable domain reads KAGVTQTPRYLIKTRGQQVTLSCSPISGHRSVSWYQQTPGQGLQFLFEYFSETQRNKGNFPGRFSGRQFSNSRSEMNVSTLELGDSALYLCASSLEGGPFTGELFFGEGSRLTVL.

The V gene is TRBV4-1, the J gene TRBJ2-7, with D perhaps TRBD2 (6 bases). Trimming cost V 3 bases and J 8 bases, with 20 bases left between them. Germline values: CDR1 MGHRA, CDR2 YSYEKL. This CDR3 region has 15 residues. CDR3 DNA: TGCGCCAGCAGCCAGCCCCTAGCGACCCACGGGAAGCAGTACTTC. It specifies CASSQPLATHGKQYF.

This clone was seen only a few times. V gene TRBV18 combines with J gene TRBJ2-7; 7 nucleotides align to TRBD1. Losses at the gene ends were 6 bases for V and 6 bases for J; bases not matched to a gene: 14. The CDR3 sequence is 15 residues long. Germline CDR1 KGHSH, CDR2 LQKENI. CDR3 region: CASSPRPGQSFEQYF. For the CDR3, the DNA is TGTGCCAGCTCGCCCCGTCCGGGACAGTCTTTCGAGCAGTACTTC.

This chain connects TRBV11-2 to TRBJ1-2, with 7 bases that match TRBD1. V was pared by 4 bases and J by 6 bases, with 2 bases of the junction left unmatched. This CDR3 is 12 amino acids long. Per germline, CDR1 SGHAT and CDR2 FQNNGV. This CDR3 reads CASSSQGDGYTF. The CDR3, as DNA: TGTGCCAGCAGCTCGCAGGGGGATGGCTACACCTTC.

The chain has TRBV11-2 and TRBJ2-7; 13 bases are shared with TRBD2. Germline CDR1 SGHAT, CDR2 FQNNGV. The length of the CDR3 is 15 residues. V lost 5 bases, J lost 6 bases, and 7 bases stayed unmatched. This CDR3 is CASSRTSGRAGEQYF. The CDR3 DNA is TGTGCCAGCAGCCGAACTAGCGGGAGGGCGGGCGAGCAGTACTTC.

Comments on this clone: Other nucleotide sequences in the sample specify the same CDR3. CDR3 coding DNA: TGTGCCAGCAGCTTATCCCGCACAGATACGCAGTATTTT. Translating it yields CASSLSRTDTQYF. The chain links TRBV11-3 to TRBJ2-3; D unresolved. CDR1 and CDR2 from the germline V gene are SGHNT and YENEEA. The ends were cut back, 2 bases at V and 1 base at J, with 4 bases in the middle. The CDR3 extends over 13 amino acids.

This chain links TRBV9 with TRBJ2-3; weak D call: TRBD2 (6 bases). Looked up from germline, CDR1 is SGDLS and CDR2 is YYNGEE. V lost 4 bases and J lost 4, with 22 bases in between. The CDR3 loop spans 17 amino acids. The CDR3 loop is CASSSPKRVRGADTQYF. CDR3 DNA sequence: TGTGCCAGCAGCTCCCCTAAGCGGGTGCGGGGTGCAGATACGCAGTATTTT.

The chain combines TRBV21-1 with TRBJ1-1; the DNA was not compared with TRBD1, the D call given in the table. TRBV21-1 is a pseudogene segment. The CDR3 is 17 residues long. The CDR3 spells CASSPQGPQGANTEAFF. CDR3 bases: TGTGCCAGCAGCCCCCAGGGTCCACAGGGCGCGAACACTGAAGCTTTCTTT.